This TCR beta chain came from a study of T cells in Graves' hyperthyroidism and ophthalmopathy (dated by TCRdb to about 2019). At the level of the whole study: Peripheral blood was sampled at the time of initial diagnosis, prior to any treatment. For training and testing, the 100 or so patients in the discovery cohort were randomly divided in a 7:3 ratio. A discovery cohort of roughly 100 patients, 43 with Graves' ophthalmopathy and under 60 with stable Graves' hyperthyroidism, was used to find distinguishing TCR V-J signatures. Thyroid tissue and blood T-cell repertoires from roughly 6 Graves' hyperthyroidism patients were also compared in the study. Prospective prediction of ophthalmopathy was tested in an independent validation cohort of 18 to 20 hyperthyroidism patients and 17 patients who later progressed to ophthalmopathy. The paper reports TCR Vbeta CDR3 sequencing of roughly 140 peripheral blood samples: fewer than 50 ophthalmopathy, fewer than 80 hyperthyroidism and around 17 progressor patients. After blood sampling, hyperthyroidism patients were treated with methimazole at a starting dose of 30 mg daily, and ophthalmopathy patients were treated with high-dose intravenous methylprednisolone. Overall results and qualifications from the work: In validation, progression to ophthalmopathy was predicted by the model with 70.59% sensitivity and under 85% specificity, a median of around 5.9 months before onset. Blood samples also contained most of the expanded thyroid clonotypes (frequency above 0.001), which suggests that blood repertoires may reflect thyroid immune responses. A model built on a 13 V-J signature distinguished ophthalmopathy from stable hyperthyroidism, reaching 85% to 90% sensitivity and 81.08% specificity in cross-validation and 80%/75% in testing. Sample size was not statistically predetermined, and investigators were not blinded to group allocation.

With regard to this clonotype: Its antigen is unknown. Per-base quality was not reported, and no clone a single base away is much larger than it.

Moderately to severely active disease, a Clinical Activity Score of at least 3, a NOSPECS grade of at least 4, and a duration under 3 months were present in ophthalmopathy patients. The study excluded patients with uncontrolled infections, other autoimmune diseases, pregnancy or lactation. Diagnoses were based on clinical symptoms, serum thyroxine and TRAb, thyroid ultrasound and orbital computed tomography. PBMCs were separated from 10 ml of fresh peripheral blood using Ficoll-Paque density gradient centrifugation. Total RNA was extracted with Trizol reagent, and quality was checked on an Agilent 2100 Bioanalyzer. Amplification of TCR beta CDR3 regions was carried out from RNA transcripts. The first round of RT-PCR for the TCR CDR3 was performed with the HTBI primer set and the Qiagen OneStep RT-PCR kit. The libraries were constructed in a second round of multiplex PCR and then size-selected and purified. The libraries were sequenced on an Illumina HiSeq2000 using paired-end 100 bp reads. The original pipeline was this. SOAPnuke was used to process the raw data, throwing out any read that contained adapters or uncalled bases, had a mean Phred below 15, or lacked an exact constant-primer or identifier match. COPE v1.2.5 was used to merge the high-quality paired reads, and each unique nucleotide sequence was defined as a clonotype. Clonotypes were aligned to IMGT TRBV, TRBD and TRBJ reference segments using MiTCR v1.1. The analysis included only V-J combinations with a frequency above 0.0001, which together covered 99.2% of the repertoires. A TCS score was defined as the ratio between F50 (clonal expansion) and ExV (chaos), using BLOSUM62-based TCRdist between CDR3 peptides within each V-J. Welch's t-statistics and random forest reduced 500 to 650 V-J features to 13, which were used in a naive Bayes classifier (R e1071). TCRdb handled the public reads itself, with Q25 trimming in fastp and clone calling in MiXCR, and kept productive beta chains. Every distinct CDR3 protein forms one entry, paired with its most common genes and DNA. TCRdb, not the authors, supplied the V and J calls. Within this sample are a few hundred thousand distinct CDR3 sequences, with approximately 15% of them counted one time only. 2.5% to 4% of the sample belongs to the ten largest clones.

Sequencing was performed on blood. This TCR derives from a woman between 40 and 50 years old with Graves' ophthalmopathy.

The CDR3 region: CSVDNPGAYNEQFF. The DNA is as follows: TGCAGCGTTGATAATCCGGGGGCCTACAATGAGCAGTTCTTC. The V gene is TRBV29-1 and the J gene is TRBJ2-1, and perhaps TRBD2 as D gene, on 6 matching bases. The CDR3 spans 14 residues, from the cysteine through the phenylalanine. Only the CDR3 region is kept as DNA, spanning 42 bases read in frame from base 1. Trimming takes 3 bases from V and 2 bases from J, and the germline ends sit 11 bases apart. From a lookup of the germline V gene, CDR1 and CDR2 are SQVTM and ANQGSEA.